This T cell receptor beta chain is from a study of shared clonotypes between healthy human individuals (dated by TCRdb to about 2020). In terms of the full investigation: The cohort included three men and a couple of women between 18 and 49 years of age. For each donor, CD4 naive and CD4 memory were each run on three plates, CD8 naive on two plates, and CD8 memory on one plate. To estimate repertoire size and how much clonotype sharing occurs between individuals, the study deeply sequenced the blood TCR repertoires of five healthy adults. Different laboratories and diverse techniques were used to prepare libraries and sequence TCR repertoires, to increase sequencing depth and limit assay-specific biases. Leukapheresis yielded between about 0.94 and 9.5 billion PBMCs per donor. The research as a whole found: Estimated clonotype richness was generally larger for naive than for memory subsets. Clonotypes shared by all four sorted-subset donors showed higher generation probabilities than non-shared clonotypes. Across a handful of donors, approximately 4.9% of naive CD4, 3.5% of naive CD8, 2% to 2.5% of memory CD4, and approximately 0.4% of memory CD8 clonotypes were shared. Even with the large sequencing depth, rarefaction of the sorted-subset datasets indicated that sequencing was incomplete. Only blood was sampled, and tissue TCR repertoires likely differ from those in blood. Pairwise subsampling led to the expectation that sequencing depth would affect the degree of clonotype sharing among donors. Because the study included a small number of donors, the genetic and exposure-history diversity represented was limited.

As to this clone: Its antigen remains unidentified. Base qualities are missing; no much larger clone stands one base away.

The CDR3 starts with the cysteine, ends with the phenylalanine, and has 14 residues. The CDR3 DNA has 42 bases and is translated from base 1. CDR1 is given as LGHNA and CDR2 as YNFKEQ, both from the germline V gene. A distance of 5 bases separates the germline ends of V and J, which lose 0 bases and 3 bases respectively. Using the deep immunoSEQ assay, TCR CDR3 regions were amplified from genomic DNA by multiplex PCR. Genomic DNA extracted from each cell subset was distributed evenly over all wells of several immunoSEQ 96-well plates, and each plate served as one replicate. Each replicate PCR for sorted subsets received about 180 ng genomic DNA, equal to about 29,000 T cell genomes. The purified libraries were quantified using a Qubit 3.0 fluorometer, sized with a Bioanalyzer 2100, and then quantified again using the KAPA Library Quantification kit. A separate single-read 150-cycle Illumina NextSeq 550 flow cell was used to sequence each immunoSEQ 96-well plate. Regarding the original processing steps: Because the immunoSEQ output included only junctional sequences and no quality scores, the filtering could not be the same as the filtering used for full-length reads. Sequences were annotated with PyIR, a Python wrapper for IgBLAST v1.9, and V/J genes and CDR3 were assigned using IMGT germline references. Reads with weak V/J assignments (E-value above 1e-6), missing CDR3, stop codons, out-of-frame junctions, or ambiguous translated residues were removed. V3J clonotypes were defined as sequences sharing the same inferred V gene, J gene, and CDR3 amino acid sequence. Percentage overlap between repertoires was computed as shared unique clonotypes divided by the size of the smaller repertoire. Three approaches were used to assess repertoire richness: RTK rarefaction, the Chao1 estimator, and Recon v2.1 estimates of unobserved clonotypes. For all TCRbeta clonotypes obtained by the gDNA method from a few donors, generation probabilities were computed with OLGA. Held by TCRdb, this immuneACCESS table contains in-frame sequences only and omits some clones. Under half of the omission traces to an unresolved V gene where checked; the cause of the rest is unknown. The DNA gave D and trimming, while V, J and clone size come from that table. This sample gives about 2.1 million clones in total; about 93% of them show up just once. Of the sample, about 1.7% falls within the top ten clones.

For the CD8 naive samples, CD45RO-negative cells were positively selected for CCR7, yielding a CD45RA+CCR7+ population from which TemRA cells were excluded. Donors were healthy HIV-negative adults with no recently reported acute infections or vaccinations. Only Caucasian adults living in Nashville, Tennessee, USA were represented among the donors. Blood was collected by leukapheresis, and PBMCs were isolated by Ficoll-Histopaque density gradient centrifugation and then cryopreserved in liquid nitrogen vapor phase. Analytical flow cytometry was used to check the purity and quantity of each magnetically sorted T cell population. Genomic DNA was isolated from every sorted fraction and measured by UV absorbance on a Nanodrop 2000c.

This sequence originates from a man younger than 35 in good health. Some clones in this sample may be carry-over from other donors' samples. The rearrangement combines TRBV4-2 with TRBJ1-4, with the D gene too uncertain to name. Sequencing was carried out using naive CD8+ T cells from PBMCs. The intended sense of this specimen's cell subset or site label: CD45RA+CCR7+. The sequenced DNA is TGTGCCAGCAGCCAAGAATCGCCTAATGAAAAACTGTTTTTT. Its coded protein is CASSQESPNEKLFF.